This TCR beta chain originates from a study of cytomegalovirus exposure and HLA in healthy donors. Trimming removed 4 bases at V and 0 bases at J, with 10 bases between. The CDR3 sequence is 15 residues long. Per germline, CDR1 SGHRS and CDR2 YFSETQ. To note about this clone: The antigen is not known.

Study-wide results and caveats: Immune exposure information available was restricted to CMV serostatus.

The study ran its PCR with 60 Vbeta and 13 Jbeta primers. Profiled with immunoSEQ multiplex PCR; TCRdb holds only in-frame clones, not every one. Among 150,000 to 200,000 clones listed, approximately 80% were seen once. This clonotype originated in a man aged 18 to 35 in good health and CMV-seropositive. The J gene is TRBJ1-4, the V gene TRBV5-1; the D is unclear. Sequencing was performed on PBMCs. The CDR3 loop is CASSPSAATNEKLFF. The CDR3 bases are TGCGCCAGCAGCCCGAGCGCCGCAACTAATGAAAAACTGTTTTTT.